This T cell receptor beta chain came from a study of T-cell memory formation after mild COVID-19. The wider study: TCR clusters mostly belonged to single donors.

Concerning this clonotype itself: Antigen unknown.

A 5'RACE reaction primed in the constant segment made cDNA libraries of TCR alpha and TCR beta, and these carried sample barcodes and UMIs. TCRdb fed the 5' RACE reads into MiXCR, producing one record per CDR3 protein. The sample includes under 350,000 distinct CDR3 sequences, about 17% of them seen just once. Germline V lookup: CDR1 SGHVS, CDR2 FNYEAQ. V lost 5 bases and J lost 10, with 12 bases in between. This CDR3 has 13 amino acids. Study findings and constraints: Several responding clones turned up in pre-infection memory, indicating that cross-reactive memory may have taken part. Clones shrinking from day 15 to 85 showed even CD4/CD8 mixes; later expanders tilted CD4+.

The sequence derives from a man between 18 and 29 years old who had mild COVID-19 (a few samples of this study predate the infection). Cell type and time point are not known. The sample taken for sequencing was PBMCs or a T cell subset sorted from them (not recorded which). This sequence joins TRBV7-6 and TRBJ1-6; D is ambiguous. DNA of the CDR3: TGTGCCAGCAGCCTACTTAAACTCTCACCCCTCCACTTT. Its protein is CASSLLKLSPLHF.